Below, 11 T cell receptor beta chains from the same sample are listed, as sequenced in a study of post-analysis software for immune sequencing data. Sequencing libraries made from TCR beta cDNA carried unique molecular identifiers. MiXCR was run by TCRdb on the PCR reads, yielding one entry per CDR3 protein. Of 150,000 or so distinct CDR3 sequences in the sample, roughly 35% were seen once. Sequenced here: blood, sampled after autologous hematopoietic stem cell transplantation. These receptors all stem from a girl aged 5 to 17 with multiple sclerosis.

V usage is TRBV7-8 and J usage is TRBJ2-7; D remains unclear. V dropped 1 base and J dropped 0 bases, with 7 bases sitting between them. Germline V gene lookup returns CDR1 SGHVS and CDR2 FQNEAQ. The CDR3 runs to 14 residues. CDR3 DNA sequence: TGTGCCAGCAGCTTAGGTCCGATCTCCTACGAGCAGTACTTC. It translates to CASSLGPISYEQYF.

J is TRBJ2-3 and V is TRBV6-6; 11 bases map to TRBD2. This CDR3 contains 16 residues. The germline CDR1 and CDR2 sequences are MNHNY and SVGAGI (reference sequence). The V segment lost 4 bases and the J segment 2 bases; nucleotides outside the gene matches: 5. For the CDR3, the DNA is TGTGCCAGCAGTTCACCGACTAGCGGGGACACAGATACGCAGTATTTT. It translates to CASSSPTSGDTDTQYF.

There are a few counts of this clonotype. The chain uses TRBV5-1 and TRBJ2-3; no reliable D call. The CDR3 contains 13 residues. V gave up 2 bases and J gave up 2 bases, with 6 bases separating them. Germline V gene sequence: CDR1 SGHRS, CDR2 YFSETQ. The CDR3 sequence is CASSLSLTDTQYF. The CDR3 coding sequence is TGCGCCAGCAGCTTAAGTCTCACAGATACGCAGTATTTT.

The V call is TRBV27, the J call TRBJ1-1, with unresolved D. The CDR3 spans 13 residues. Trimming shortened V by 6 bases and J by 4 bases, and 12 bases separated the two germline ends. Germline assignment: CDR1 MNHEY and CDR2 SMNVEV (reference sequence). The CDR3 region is CASSPGSSTEAFF. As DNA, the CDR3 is TGTGCCAGCAGCCCTGGGTCGTCCACTGAAGCTTTCTTT.

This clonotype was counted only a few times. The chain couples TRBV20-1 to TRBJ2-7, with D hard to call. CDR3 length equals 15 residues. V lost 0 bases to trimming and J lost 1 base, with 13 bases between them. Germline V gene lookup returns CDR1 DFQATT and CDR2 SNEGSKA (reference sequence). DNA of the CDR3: TGCAGTGCTAGAGAGAGACCGACCTTATCCTACGAGCAGTACTTC. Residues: CSARERPTLSYEQYF.

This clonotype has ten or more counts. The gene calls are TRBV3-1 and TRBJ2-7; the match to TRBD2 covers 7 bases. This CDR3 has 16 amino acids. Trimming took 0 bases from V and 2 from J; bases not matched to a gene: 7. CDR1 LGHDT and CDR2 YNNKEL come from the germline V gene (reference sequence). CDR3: CASSQDVLAATYEQYF. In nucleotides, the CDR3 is TGTGCCAGCAGCCAAGATGTTCTAGCGGCTACCTACGAGCAGTACTTC.

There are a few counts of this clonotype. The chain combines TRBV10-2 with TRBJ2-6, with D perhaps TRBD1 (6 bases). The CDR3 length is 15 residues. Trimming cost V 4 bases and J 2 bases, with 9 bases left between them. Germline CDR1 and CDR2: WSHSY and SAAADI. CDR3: CASSVRGTGANVLTF. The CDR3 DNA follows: TGCGCCAGCAGTGTAAGGGGGACTGGGGCCAACGTCCTGACTTTC.

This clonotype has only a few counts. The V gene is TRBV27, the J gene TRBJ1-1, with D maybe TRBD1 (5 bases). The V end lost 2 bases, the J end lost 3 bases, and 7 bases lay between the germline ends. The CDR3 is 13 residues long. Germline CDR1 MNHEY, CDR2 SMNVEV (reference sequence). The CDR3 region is CASSLGAHTEAFF. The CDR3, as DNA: TGTGCCAGCAGTTTAGGGGCCCACACTGAAGCTTTCTTT.

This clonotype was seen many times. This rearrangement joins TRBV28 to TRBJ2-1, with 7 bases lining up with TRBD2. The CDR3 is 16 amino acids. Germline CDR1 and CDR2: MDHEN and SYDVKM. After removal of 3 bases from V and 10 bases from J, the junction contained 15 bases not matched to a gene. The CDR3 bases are TGTGCCAGCAGTTTTTTCGGCGGGAGAGGGGCTAGGGAGCAGTTCTTC. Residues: CASSFFGGRGAREQFF.

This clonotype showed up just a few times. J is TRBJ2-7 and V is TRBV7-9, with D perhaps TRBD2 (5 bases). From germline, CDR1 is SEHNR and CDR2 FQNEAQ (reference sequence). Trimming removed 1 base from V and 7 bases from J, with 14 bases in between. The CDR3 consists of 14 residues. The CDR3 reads CASSLDVLVSEQYF. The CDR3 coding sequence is TGTGCCAGCAGCTTAGATGTACTAGTTAGTGAGCAGTACTTC.

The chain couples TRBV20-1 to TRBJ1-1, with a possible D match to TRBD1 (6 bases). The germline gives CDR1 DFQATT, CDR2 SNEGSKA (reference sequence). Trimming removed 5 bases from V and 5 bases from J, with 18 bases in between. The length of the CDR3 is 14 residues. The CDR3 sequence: CSAVGGGGWTEAFF. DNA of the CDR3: TGCAGTGCTGTAGGCGGAGGGGGGTGGACTGAAGCTTTCTTT.